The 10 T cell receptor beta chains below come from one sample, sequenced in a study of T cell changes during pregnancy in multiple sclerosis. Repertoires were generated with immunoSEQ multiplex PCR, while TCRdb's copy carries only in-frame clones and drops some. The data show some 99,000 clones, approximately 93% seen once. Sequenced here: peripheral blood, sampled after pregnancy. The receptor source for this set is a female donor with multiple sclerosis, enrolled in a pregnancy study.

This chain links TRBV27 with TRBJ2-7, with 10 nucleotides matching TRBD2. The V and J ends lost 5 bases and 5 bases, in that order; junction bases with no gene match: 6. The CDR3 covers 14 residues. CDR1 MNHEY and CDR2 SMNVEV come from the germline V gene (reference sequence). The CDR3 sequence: CASSRLAGVHEQYF. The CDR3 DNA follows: TGTGCCAGCAGTAGGCTAGCGGGAGTCCACGAGCAGTACTTC.

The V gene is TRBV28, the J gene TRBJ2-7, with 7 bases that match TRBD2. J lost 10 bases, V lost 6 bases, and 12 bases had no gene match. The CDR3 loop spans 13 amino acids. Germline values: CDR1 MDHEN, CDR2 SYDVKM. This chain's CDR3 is CASSPLGLAVQYF. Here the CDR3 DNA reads TGTGCCAGCAGCCCCCTGGGTCTAGCGGTTCAGTACTTC.

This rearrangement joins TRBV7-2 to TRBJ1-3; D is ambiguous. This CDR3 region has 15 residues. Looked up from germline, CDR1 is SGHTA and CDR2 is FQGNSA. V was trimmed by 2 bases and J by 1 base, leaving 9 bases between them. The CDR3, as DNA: TGTGCCAGCAGCTTAATGCAGATTTCTGGAAACACCATATATTTT. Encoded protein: CASSLMQISGNTIYF.

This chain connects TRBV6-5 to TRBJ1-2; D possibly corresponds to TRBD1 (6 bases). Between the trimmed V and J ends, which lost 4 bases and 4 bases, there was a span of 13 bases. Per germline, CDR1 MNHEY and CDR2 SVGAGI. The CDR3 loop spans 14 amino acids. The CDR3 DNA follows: TGTGCCAGCAGTTTCGAAGGGGGACCCTATGGCTACACCTTC. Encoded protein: CASSFEGGPYGYTF.

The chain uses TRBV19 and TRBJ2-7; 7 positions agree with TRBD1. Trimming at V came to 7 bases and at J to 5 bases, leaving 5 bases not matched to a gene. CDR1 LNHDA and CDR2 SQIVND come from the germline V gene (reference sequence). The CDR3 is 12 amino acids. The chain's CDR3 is CASNQGVDEQYF. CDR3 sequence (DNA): TGTGCCAGTAACCAGGGGGTGGACGAGCAGTACTTC.

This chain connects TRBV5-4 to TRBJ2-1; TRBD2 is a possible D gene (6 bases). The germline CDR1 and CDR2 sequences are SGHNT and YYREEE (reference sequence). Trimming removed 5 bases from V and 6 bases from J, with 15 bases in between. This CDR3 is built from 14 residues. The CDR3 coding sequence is TGTGCCAGCAGTAGCTTAGACGGGGGCAATGAGCAGTTCTTC. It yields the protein CASSSLDGGNEQFF.

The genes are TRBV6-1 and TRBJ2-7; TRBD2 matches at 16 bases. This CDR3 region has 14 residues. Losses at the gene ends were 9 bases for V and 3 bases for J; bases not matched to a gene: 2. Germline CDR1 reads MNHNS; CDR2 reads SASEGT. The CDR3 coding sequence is TGTGCCAGGGGACTAGCGGGAGGGAACTACGAGCAGTACTTC. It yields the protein CARGLAGGNYEQYF.

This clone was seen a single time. As DNA, the CDR3 is TGTGCCAGCAGTACCGGGACTAGCGGGATCGGGCAGTACTTC. Translation: CASSTGTSGIGQYF. This chain uses TRBV27 with TRBJ2-7, with 13 nucleotides matching TRBD2. The CDR3 has 14 residues. V gave up 5 bases and J gave up 9 bases; unmatched junction bases: 7. Germline loops: CDR1 MNHEY, CDR2 SMNVEV (reference sequence).

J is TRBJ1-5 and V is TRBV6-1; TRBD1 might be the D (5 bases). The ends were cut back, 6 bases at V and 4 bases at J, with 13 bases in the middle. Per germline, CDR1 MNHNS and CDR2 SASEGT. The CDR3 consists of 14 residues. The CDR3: CASRGRQPNQPQHF. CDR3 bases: TGTGCCAGCAGGGGGCGACAGCCTAATCAGCCCCAGCATTTT.

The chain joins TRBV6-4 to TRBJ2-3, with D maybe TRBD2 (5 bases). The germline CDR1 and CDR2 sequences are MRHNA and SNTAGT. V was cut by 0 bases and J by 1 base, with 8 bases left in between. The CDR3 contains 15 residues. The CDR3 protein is CASSDSGAGTDTQYF. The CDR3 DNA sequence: TGTGCCAGCAGTGACTCGGGAGCCGGCACAGATACGCAGTATTTT.